The rows below give T cell receptor beta chains drawn from one sample of a study of response to subunit inactivated influenza vaccine. Using its own MiXCR run on the RT-PCR reads, TCRdb lists one record per CDR3 protein. This table has about 500,000 distinct CDR3 sequences, roughly 13% appearing once. Material: PBMCs from blood, obtained roughly 6 weeks after vaccination. The receptor source for this set is a man over 45 who received an inactivated influenza vaccine. The CDR3 runs from the conserved cysteine through the conserved F or W. The D gene is left open where the match is weak. Clone size is shown for a subset of rows, as once, few, many or a class of expanded clone.

V	J	D	size	DNA	CDR3
TRBV5-1	TRBJ1-1	TRBD1	few	TGCGCCAGCAGCCCCCGACAGGGGGCAACGAACACTGAAGCTTTCTTT	CASSPRQGATNTEAFF
TRBV18	TRBJ2-7	TRBD1	many	TGTGCCAGCTCACCAACAGGGGGCCCCTACGAGCAGTACTTC	CASSPTGGPYEQYF
TRBV27	TRBJ2-3	NA	few	TGTGCCAGCAGAAGTAGGGCGACAGATACGCAGTATTTT	CASRSRATDTQYF
TRBV7-2	TRBJ1-2	NA	NA	TGTGCCAGCAGCCATCGACAGGCTAATAACTATGGCTACACCTTC	CASSHRQANNYGYTF
TRBV7-9	TRBJ2-2	NA	few	TGTGCCAGCAGCTTAGATCCGCAGCCCGGGGAGCTGTTTTTT	CASSLDPQPGELFF
TRBV7-3	TRBJ2-3	NA	few	TGTGCCAGCGCCTCCGACTCCGACACTACGCAGTATTTT	CASASDSDTTQYF
TRBV6-1	TRBJ2-3	TRBD2	many	TGTGCCAGCAGTGTAGCGGGAGGCACAGATACGCAGTATTTT	CASSVAGGTDTQYF
TRBV20-1	TRBJ2-5	TRBD1	few	TGCAGTGCTACAGGACAGGGCCCACAAGAGACCCAGTACTTC	CSATGQGPQETQYF
TRBV7-9	TRBJ2-7	NA	NA	TGTGCCAGCAGCGTCGAGGGGGGAGGGACCTCCTACGAGCAGTACTTC	CASSVEGGGTSYEQYF
TRBV6-1	TRBJ2-3	NA	NA	TGTGCCAGCACACTCACCCCCCGATCAGATACGCAGTATTTT	CASTLTPRSDTQYF
TRBV15	TRBJ2-3	TRBD1	few	TGTGCCACCAGCAGAGACAGACAGGGGGCTACAGATACGCAGTATTTT	CATSRDRQGATDTQYF
TRBV27	TRBJ2-1	TRBD2	few	TGTGCCAGCAGACCTACCGGGACTACCAACTCCTACAATGAGCAGTTCTTC	CASRPTGTTNSYNEQFF
TRBV12-3/TRBV12-4	TRBJ2-7	NA	few	TGTGCCAGCAGGGGGCGGGCCTCCTACGAGCAGTACTTC	CASRGRASYEQYF
TRBV20-1	TRBJ1-4	NA	few	TGCAGTCTCGAGGGGACTAATGAAAAACTGTTTTTT	CSLEGTNEKLFF
TRBV6-6	TRBJ2-3	NA	many	TGTGCCAGCATCCCGGGGGCTGGCAGTACGCAGTATTTT	CASIPGAGSTQYF
TRBV4-1	TRBJ2-3	TRBD1	few	TGCGCCAGCAGCTTAGAGGGGGCCCGCACAGATACGCAGTATTTT	CASSLEGARTDTQYF
TRBV5-1	TRBJ2-7	NA	many	TGCGCCAGCAGCTTGTCAGGGGCACGTTCACAGCCCCTTATTTACGAGCAGTACTTC	CASSLSGARSQPLIYEQYF